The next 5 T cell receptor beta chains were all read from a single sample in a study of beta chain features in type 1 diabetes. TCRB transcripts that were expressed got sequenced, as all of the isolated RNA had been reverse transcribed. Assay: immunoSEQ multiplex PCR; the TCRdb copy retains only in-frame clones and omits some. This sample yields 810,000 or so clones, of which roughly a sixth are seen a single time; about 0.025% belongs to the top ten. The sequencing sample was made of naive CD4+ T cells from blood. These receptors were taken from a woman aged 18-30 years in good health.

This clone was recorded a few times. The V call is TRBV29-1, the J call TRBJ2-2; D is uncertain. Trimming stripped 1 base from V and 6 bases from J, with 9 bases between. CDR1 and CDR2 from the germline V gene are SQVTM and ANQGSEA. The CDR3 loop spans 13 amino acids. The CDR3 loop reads CSVEVIGAGELFF. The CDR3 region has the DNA TGCAGCGTTGAAGTTATTGGGGCCGGGGAGCTGTTTTTT.

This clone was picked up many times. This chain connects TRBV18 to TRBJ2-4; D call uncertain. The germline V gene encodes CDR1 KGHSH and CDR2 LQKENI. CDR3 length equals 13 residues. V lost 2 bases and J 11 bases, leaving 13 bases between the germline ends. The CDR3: CASSPDSQNFQYF. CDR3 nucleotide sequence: TGTGCCAGCTCACCAGATTCGCAGAACTTTCAGTACTTC.

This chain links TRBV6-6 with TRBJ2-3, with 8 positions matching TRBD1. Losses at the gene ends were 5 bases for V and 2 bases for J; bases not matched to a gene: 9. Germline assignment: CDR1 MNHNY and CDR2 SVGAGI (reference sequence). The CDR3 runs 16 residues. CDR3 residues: CASSTWTGTTTDTQYF. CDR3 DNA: TGTGCCAGCAGTACCTGGACAGGGACGACCACAGATACGCAGTATTTT.

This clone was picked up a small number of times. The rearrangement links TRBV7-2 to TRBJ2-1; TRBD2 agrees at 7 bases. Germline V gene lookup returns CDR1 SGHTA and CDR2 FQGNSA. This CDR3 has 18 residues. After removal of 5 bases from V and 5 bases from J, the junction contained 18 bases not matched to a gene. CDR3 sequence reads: CASSPKKFVAGSNNEQFF. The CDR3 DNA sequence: TGTGCCAGCAGCCCAAAAAAGTTCGTAGCGGGCAGTAACAATGAGCAGTTCTTC.

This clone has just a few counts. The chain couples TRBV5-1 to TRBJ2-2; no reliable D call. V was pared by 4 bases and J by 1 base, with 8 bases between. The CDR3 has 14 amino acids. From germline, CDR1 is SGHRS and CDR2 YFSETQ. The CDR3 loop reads CASSVDLNTGELFF. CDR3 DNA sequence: TGCGCCAGCAGCGTCGACCTGAACACCGGGGAGCTGTTTTTT.